The 21 T cell receptor beta chains below all came from one sample that was sequenced in a study of CD8 T cells in ankylosing spondylitis. Findings and limits, study-wide: What seemed typical of ankylosing spondylitis blood was a TCR beta motif built from several highly homologous variants.

Antigens for these TCRs are unknown. TCRdb processed the 5' RACE reads anew with MiXCR; each CDR3 protein has one entry. The sample holds around 440,000 distinct CDR3 sequences, roughly 17% seen once. The sequencing sample was made of blood, either unsorted or a sorted T cell fraction (not recorded which). These receptors came from a male donor with ankylosing spondylitis.

The CDR3 region has the DNA TGTGCCAGCAGCCGCGGGCTGAGGGGCTACAATGAGCAGTTCTTC. Residues: CASSRGLRGYNEQFF. The chain links TRBV6-1 to TRBJ2-1; D is tentatively TRBD1 or TRBD2 (5 bases each). Trimming stripped 6 bases from V and 3 bases from J, with 15 bases between. Germline-derived CDR1 and CDR2 are MNHNS and SASEGT. This CDR3 is 15 amino acids long.

The gene calls are TRBV12-5 and TRBJ1-5, with D perhaps TRBD1 (5 bases). The CDR3 is 11 amino acids. The V gene lost 5 bases and the J gene lost 11 bases, with 10 bases spanning the gap. CDR1 is LGHNT and CDR2 is FRNRAP in the germline V gene. The CDR3 nucleotides read TGTGCTAGTGGTCCGGGGGGGGCCCAGCATTTT. Translating it yields CASGPGGAQHF.

This clonotype was seen a few times. V gene TRBV7-2 combines with J gene TRBJ1-2; D gene ambiguous. V was pared by 0 bases and J by 0 bases, with 8 bases between. CDR3 length: 15 amino acids. Germline lookup yields CDR1 SGHTA and CDR2 FQGNSA. The CDR3 region has the DNA TGTGCCAGCAGCTTAGCGGTGGCAGCTAACTATGGCTACACCTTC. Its protein is CASSLAVAANYGYTF. Full variable domain (outside the CDR3, taken from reference TRBV7-2 and TRBJ1-2): GAGVSQSPSNKVTEKGKDVELRCDPISGHTALYWYRQSLGQGLEFLIYFQGNSAPDKSGLPSDRFSAERTGGSVSTLTIQRTQQEDSAVYLCASSLAVAANYGYTFGSGTRLTVV.

This clonotype was detected many times. The rearrangement joins TRBV4-2 to TRBJ1-2; 9 bases map to TRBD1. The germline V gene has CDR1 LGHNA and CDR2 YNFKEQ. The ends lost 1 base at V and 3 bases at J; junction bases unmatched: 6. There are 16 residues in the CDR3. The CDR3 region has the DNA TGTGCCAGCAGCCAAGCATGGCGACAGGGGGACTATGGCTACACCTTC. As protein: CASSQAWRQGDYGYTF.

This clonotype has at least ten counts. The V call is TRBV12-3 or TRBV12-4, the J call TRBJ2-1; no clear D. The CDR3 is 15 amino acids. V lost 2 bases to trimming and J lost 8 bases, with 16 bases between them. CDR3 coding DNA: TGTGCCAGCAGTTTAAGGGCAAAACGCGCGGATGAGCAGTTCTTC. It codes for CASSLRAKRADEQFF.

This clonotype was counted only a few times. The chain has TRBV3-1 and TRBJ2-2; D is uncertain. The CDR3 loop spans 11 amino acids. Germline V gives CDR1 LGHDT, CDR2 YNNKEL (reference sequence). V lost 3 bases and J lost 6, with 2 bases in between. The CDR3 sequence: CASSHPGELFF. Written as DNA, the CDR3 is TGTGCCAGCAGCCACCCCGGGGAGCTGTTTTTT. The variable domain in full, completed from reference TRBV3-1 and TRBJ2-2, reads DTAVSQTPKYLVTQMGNDKSIKCEQNLGHDTMYWYKQDSKKFLKIMFSYNNKELIINETVPNRFSPKSPDKAHLNLHINSLELGDSAVYFCASSHPGELFFGEGSRLTVL.

The V gene is TRBV20-1, the J gene TRBJ2-7, with TRBD1 matching 8 bases. The germline V gene has CDR1 DFQATT and CDR2 SNEGSKA (reference sequence). The CDR3 runs to 14 residues. V lost 5 bases, J lost 3 bases, and 9 bases stayed unmatched. CDR3 residues: CSALPGGAGYEQYF. CDR3 coding DNA: TGCAGTGCTCTCCCAGGGGGCGCCGGCTACGAGCAGTACTTC.

J is TRBJ1-5 and V is TRBV7-2; D is undetermined. Per the germline V gene, CDR1 is SGHTA and CDR2 is FQGNSA. The CDR3 consists of 14 residues. V was shortened by 5 bases and J by 0 bases, with 8 bases between the two germline ends. CDR3 loop: CASSPGRSNQPQHF. In DNA, the CDR3 is TGTGCCAGCAGCCCCGGACGTAGCAATCAGCCCCAGCATTTT.

This clonotype has a count of ten or more. V gene TRBV11-2 combines with J gene TRBJ2-2; the D is unclear. The CDR3 runs 17 residues. Germline V lookup: CDR1 SGHAT, CDR2 FQNNGV. Deletions cut 0 bases from V and 2 bases from J, with 13 bases between. CDR3 amino acids: CASSLDEFVGNTGELFF. CDR3 DNA sequence: TGTGCCAGCAGCTTAGATGAATTCGTTGGTAACACCGGGGAGCTGTTTTTT. The complete variable domain, with remaining parts taken from reference TRBV11-2 and TRBJ2-2, reads EAGVAQSPRYKIIEKRQSVAFWCNPISGHATLYWYQQILGQGPKLLIQFQNNGVVDDSQLPKDRFSAERLKGVDSTLKIQPAKLEDSAVYLCASSLDEFVGNTGELFFGEGSRLTVL.

The V call is TRBV4-1, the J call TRBJ2-2, with D unclear. The length of the CDR3 is 17 residues. CDR1 is MGHRA, CDR2 YSYEKL, per germline. The V gene lost 2 bases and the J gene lost 4 bases, with 17 bases spanning the gap. This CDR3 reads CASSQPGRAVVTGELFF. Here the CDR3 DNA reads TGCGCCAGCAGCCAACCTGGAAGGGCGGTAGTCACCGGGGAGCTGTTTTTT.

This rearrangement joins TRBV20-1 to TRBJ2-3, with D perhaps TRBD1 (6 bases). The CDR3 has 18 residues. Germline loops: CDR1 DFQATT, CDR2 SNEGSKA (reference sequence). Trimming took off 6 bases at V and 0 bases at J, with 25 bases between the two ends. The CDR3 DNA reads TGCAGTGCGCCGAACCTTCAGGACAGCACCTTTAGCACAGATACGCAGTATTTT. It yields the protein CSAPNLQDSTFSTDTQYF.

In this sample, this clonotype turned up many times. J is TRBJ2-6 and V is TRBV6-1; D unclear. Trimming left V 7 bases short and J 0 bases short, with 7 bases between. Germline V gene data show CDR1 as MNHNS and CDR2 as SASEGT. This CDR3 region has 14 residues. The CDR3 bases are TGTGCCAGCAAACCGGTCTCTGGGGCCAACGTCCTGACTTTC. This codes for CASKPVSGANVLTF.

The V gene is TRBV2, the J gene TRBJ2-2; D possibly corresponds to TRBD2 (6 bases). CDR1 and CDR2 from the germline V gene are SNHLY and FYNNEI. The CDR3 sequence is 15 residues long. V was pared by 2 bases and J by 6 bases, with 13 bases between. CDR3 residues: CASSERDLVSGELFF. The CDR3 coding sequence is TGTGCCAGCAGTGAAAGGGACTTGGTATCCGGGGAGCTGTTTTTT.

This sequence joins TRBV15 and TRBJ1-2; 8 nucleotides agree with TRBD1. Losses at the gene ends were 3 bases for V and 7 bases for J; bases not matched to a gene: 7. CDR1 is LNHNV, CDR2 YYDKDF, per germline (reference sequence). The CDR3 contains 14 residues. This CDR3 reads CATSRGDRRGGYTF. CDR3 bases: TGTGCCACCAGCAGGGGGGACAGGCGCGGTGGCTACACCTTC.

This rearrangement joins TRBV3-1 to TRBJ2-7; D may match TRBD1 or TRBD2 (5 bases each). V lost 1 base to trimming and J lost 2 bases, with 12 bases between them. The CDR3 length is 15 residues. The germline gives CDR1 LGHDT, CDR2 YNNKEL (reference sequence). In nucleotides, the CDR3 is TGTGCCAGCAGCCAAGGGCTTACGGGACCCTACGAGCAGTACTTC. Translating it yields CASSQGLTGPYEQYF.

The V call is TRBV6-1, the J call TRBJ1-1; 7 positions agree with TRBD1. J was trimmed by 1 base and V by 5 bases; bases with no gene match: 13. From germline, CDR1 is MNHNS and CDR2 SASEGT. This CDR3 has 17 residues. The CDR3 sequence: CASSTVRGRGGNTEAFF. DNA of the CDR3: TGTGCCAGCAGTACCGTAAGGGGGCGCGGGGGGAACACTGAAGCTTTCTTT.

This clonotype was found many times. CDR3 amino acids: CASRFGTDYNEQFF. The CDR3 DNA sequence: TGTGCCAGCAGGTTCGGGACAGATTACAATGAGCAGTTCTTC. This sequence joins TRBV12-3 or TRBV12-4 and TRBJ2-1; 7 bases align to TRBD1. The CDR3 consists of 14 residues. J lost 4 bases, V lost 6 bases, and 6 bases had no gene match.

The chain joins TRBV20-1 to TRBJ1-1, with TRBD1 matching 7 bases. The junction had 5 bases not matched to a gene; V was cut back by 0 bases and J by 4 bases. The CDR3 runs to 14 residues. Germline V gives CDR1 DFQATT, CDR2 SNEGSKA (reference sequence). CDR3 in amino acids: CSARDHRGGTEAFF. The CDR3 DNA sequence: TGCAGTGCTAGAGACCACAGGGGTGGCACTGAAGCTTTCTTT.

A word on this clonotype: At one end the junction does not follow the germline gene, possibly because of a read error. The chain carries TRBV7-7 and TRBJ1-3; D not resolved. The CDR3 has 15 residues. The germline CDR1 and CDR2 sequences are SSHAT and FNYEAQ (reference sequence). Here the CDR3 reads CASSSGESSGNTIYF. CDR3 DNA sequence: TGTGCTAGCAGCTCCGGGGAAAGCTCTGGAAACACCATATATTTT. The full variable domain, completed using reference TRBV7-7 and TRBJ1-3, is GAGVSQSPRYKVTKRGQDVTLRCDPISSHATLYWYQQALGQGPEFLTYFNYEAQPDKSGLPSDRFSAERPEGSISTLTIQRTEQRDSAMYRCASSSGESSGNTIYFGEGSWLTVV.

The genes are TRBV24-1 and TRBJ2-1; 8 bases are shared with TRBD1. V lost 5 bases, J lost 4 bases, and 9 bases stayed unmatched. The CDR3 sequence is 16 residues long. The V gene's germline CDR1 is KGHDR and CDR2 SFDVKD. The CDR3 region is CATSVSGGPGYNEQFF. DNA of the CDR3: TGTGCCACCAGTGTCTCAGGGGGCCCCGGATACAATGAGCAGTTCTTC.

The chain carries TRBV11-2 and TRBJ2-2; 9 bases align to TRBD2. The CDR3 spans 18 residues. CDR1 and CDR2 (germline): SGHAT, FQNNGV. The J segment lost 7 bases and the V segment lost 5 bases, leaving 17 bases of the junction unmatched. CDR3 residues: CASSPMSGGFGADGELFF. CDR3 sequence (DNA): TGTGCCAGCAGCCCGATGAGCGGGGGGTTTGGTGCAGACGGGGAGCTGTTTTTT.